This entry lists 13 T cell receptor beta chains sequenced from one sample in a study of blood T cells in healthy people across ages. A second PCR, run for roughly 6 to 11 cycles, used a sample-barcoded 5' primer plus a J-beta primer mix. In TCRdb, the 5' RACE reads were re-called with MiXCR into one record per CDR3 protein. The sample records about 1.8 million distinct CDR3 sequences, roughly 52% being singletons. Sequenced input: blood. The receptors originated from a woman between 40 and 55 years old in good health.

The V gene is TRBV20-1, the J gene TRBJ2-7; possible D gene TRBD1, 6 bases. The end of the DNA is better explained by TRBJ2-5, so the J call may be wrong. CDR1 and CDR2 from the germline V gene are DFQATT and SNEGSKA (reference sequence). The CDR3 is 15 residues long. DNA for the CDR3: TGCAGTGCTAGACCGCTTTACAGGGAAAAAGAGACCCAGTACTTC. Translating gives CSARPLYREKETQYF.

This chain uses TRBV7-9 with TRBJ2-1; D remains unclear. V dropped 1 base and J dropped 7 bases, with 11 bases sitting between them. CDR3 size: 14 residues. In germline, CDR1 is SEHNR, CDR2 FQNEAQ (reference sequence). The CDR3 here is CASSLGAGWNEQFF. CDR3 coding DNA: TGTGCCAGCAGCTTAGGGGCTGGTTGGAATGAGCAGTTCTTC.

In this sample, this clonotype turned up once. The chain has TRBV6-5 and TRBJ1-2; tentative D call: TRBD1 (6 bases). The CDR3 sequence is 16 residues long. Germline assignment: CDR1 MNHEY and CDR2 SVGAGI. Trimming pared 1 base from V and 0 bases from J, leaving 12 bases between. CDR3 bases: TGTGCCAGCAGTTACTTAGGACAGCAGGCTAACTATGGCTACACCTTC. This codes for CASSYLGQQANYGYTF.

This clonotype was seen more than once but under ten times. The chain recombines TRBV20-1 with TRBJ2-7, with TRBD2 matching over 9 bases. V trimming: 6 bases; J trimming: 0 bases; junction bases outside the gene matches: 15. Germline CDR1 reads DFQATT; CDR2 reads SNEGSKA (reference sequence). This CDR3 is built from 17 residues. DNA of the CDR3: TGCAGTGCATCCACCGGGCTGGCGGGGGGGAGCTCCTACGAGCAGTACTTC. Translated, it gives CSASTGLAGGSSYEQYF.

The genes are TRBV29-1 and TRBJ2-7; 11 bases are shared with TRBD2. CDR3 length equals 13 residues. CDR1 is SQVTM, CDR2 ANQGSEA, per germline. V was pared by 6 bases and J by 6 bases, with 7 bases of the junction left unmatched. Written as DNA, the CDR3 is TGCAGCGTGTTAGCGGGGGGGCCATTCGAGCAGTACTTC. It specifies CSVLAGGPFEQYF.

For this clonotype: A junction boundary mismatches the germline segment, possibly from a read error. The chain employs TRBV7-7 and TRBJ1-6; tentative D call: TRBD1 (5 bases). Germline V gene lookup returns CDR1 SSHAT and CDR2 FNYEAQ (reference sequence). The CDR3 has 15 residues. The CDR3 bases are TGTGCTAGCAGCTACCGGGACGGAAGTAATTCACCCCTCCACTTT. This gives the protein CASSYRDGSNSPLHF. Filled out from reference TRBV7-7 and TRBJ1-6, the complete variable domain reads GAGVSQSPRYKVTKRGQDVTLRCDPISSHATLYWYQQALGQGPEFLTYFNYEAQPDKSGLPSDRFSAERPEGSISTLTIQRTEQRDSAMYRCASSYRDGSNSPLHFGNGTRLTVT.

The chain carries TRBV7-9 and TRBJ1-1, with 7 bases that match TRBD1. The junction had 7 bases not matched to a gene; V was cut back by 4 bases and J by 2 bases. Germline V gene sequence: CDR1 SEHNR, CDR2 FQNEAQ (reference sequence). CDR3 length: 15 residues. Written as DNA, the CDR3 is TGTGCCAGCAGCTACAACCAGGGGGTTAACACTGAAGCTTTCTTT. It codes for CASSYNQGVNTEAFF.

This clonotype was seen only a few times. The DNA for the CDR3 is TGTGCCAGCAGTTACTATACGGCTAGCACAGATACGCAGTATTTT. Protein product: CASSYYTASTDTQYF. V is TRBV6-5 and J is TRBJ2-3; no firm D call. The CDR3 contains 15 residues. Germline V gene lookup returns CDR1 MNHEY and CDR2 SVGAGI. V was cut by 1 base and J by 0 bases, with 8 bases left in between.

This chain links TRBV12-3 or TRBV12-4 with TRBJ1-5; the D gene is possibly TRBD1 (6 bases). V lost 0 bases and J lost 6, with 12 bases in between. CDR3 size: 15 residues. The CDR3 bases are TGTGCCAGCAGTTTAGCGTACGAAGGGGGTCAGCCCCAGCATTTT. Residues: CASSLAYEGGQPQHF.

CDR3: CAISDTGTGVYEQYF. The CDR3 DNA is TGTGCCATCAGTGATACAGGGACAGGGGTGTACGAGCAGTACTTC. The chain links TRBV10-3 to TRBJ2-7; 10 bases are shared with TRBD1. Germline CDR1 ENHRY, CDR2 SYGVKD. J lost 4 bases, V lost 3 bases, and 6 bases had no gene match. The CDR3 runs to 15 residues.

The V and J genes are TRBV12-5 and TRBJ2-1; the D gene could be TRBD1 or TRBD2 (5 bases each). The CDR3 runs to 14 residues. The V and J ends lost 6 bases and 6 bases respectively, with 15 bases between them. Germline V gives CDR1 LGHNT, CDR2 FRNRAP. The CDR3 spells CASGLRDGANEQFF. The CDR3 coding sequence is TGTGCTAGTGGCCTCCGGGACGGGGCCAATGAGCAGTTCTTC.

This clonotype was counted a few times. The rearrangement uses TRBV7-2 and TRBJ2-7; TRBD1 agrees at 7 bases. The junction had 5 bases not matched to a gene; V was cut back by 5 bases and J by 4 bases. CDR1 is SGHTA and CDR2 is FQGNSA in the germline V gene. This CDR3 spans 13 amino acids. The CDR3, as DNA: TGTGCCAGCAGCGCGGACAGGAAGTACGAGCAGTACTTC. Amino acid sequence: CASSADRKYEQYF.

This chain links TRBV2 with TRBJ2-3; a weak D match, TRBD2 (6 bases). This CDR3 is built from 14 residues. Trimming shortened V by 5 bases and J by 8 bases, and 17 bases separated the two germline ends. Per the germline V gene, CDR1 is SNHLY and CDR2 is FYNNEI. CDR3 nucleotides: TGTGCCAGCAGTCGACTAGTGACCCCGGGTACGCAGTATTTT. This translates into CASSRLVTPGTQYF. The variable domain in full, with the rest retrieved from reference TRBV2 and TRBJ2-3, is EPEVTQTPSHQVTQMGQEVILRCVPISNHLYFYWYRQILGQKVEFLVSFYNNEISEKSEIFDDQFSVERPDGSNFTLKIRSTKLEDSAMYFCASSRLVTPGTQYFGPGTRLTVL.